The next 6 T cell receptor beta chains were all read from a single sample in a study of shared clonotypes between healthy human individuals. Using immunoSEQ multiplex PCR, the repertoire was profiled, and TCRdb retains in-frame clones only, with some absent. The table records about a million clones, about 80% of them present only once. The specimen was memory CD4+ T cells from PBMCs. Subset indicated: CD45RA-negative fraction. The receptors originated from a man aged 18 to 35 in good health. Some clones in this sample may be carry-over from other donors' samples.

A few counts support this clone. The CDR3 is CSVERFGGTDTQYF. CDR3 coding DNA: TGCAGCGTTGAAAGGTTCGGGGGGACAGATACGCAGTATTTT. The chain joins TRBV29-1 to TRBJ2-3, with 7 bases fitting TRBD2. The CDR3 sequence is 14 residues long. Germline V gene lookup returns CDR1 SQVTM and CDR2 ANQGSEA. Trimming cost V 2 bases and J 3 bases; bases outside gene matches: 5.

V usage is TRBV7-2 and J usage is TRBJ2-2, with 8 bases fitting TRBD1. Looked up from germline, CDR1 is SGHTA and CDR2 is FQGNSA. Germline trimming cut 5 bases from V and 8 bases from J; bases unmatched to any gene: 1. The length of the CDR3 is 12 residues. CDR3 DNA: TGTGCCAGCAGCCGGGACAGGGGGGAGCTGTTTTTT. It encodes CASSRDRGELFF.

The chain is built from TRBV11-3 and TRBJ2-1, with 9 bases fitting TRBD1. This CDR3 spans 15 amino acids. Unmatched junction bases numbered 5, after V lost 4 bases and J lost 4 bases. The germline V gene has CDR1 SGHNT and CDR2 YENEEA. The CDR3 region is CASSSGQGRYNEQFF. CDR3 DNA sequence: TGTGCCAGCAGCTCCGGACAGGGGAGATACAATGAGCAGTTCTTC.

The chain couples TRBV4-1 to TRBJ2-7, with 9 bases aligning to TRBD1. Per the germline V gene, CDR1 is MGHRA and CDR2 is YSYEKL. The junction had 12 bases not matched to a gene; V was cut back by 1 base and J by 5 bases. This CDR3 has 17 residues. The CDR3 reads CASSQVSSGTGRHEQYF. The CDR3, as DNA: TGCGCCAGCAGCCAAGTTTCATCCGGGACAGGGCGTCACGAGCAGTACTTC.

The chain couples TRBV5-8 to TRBJ2-7, with D possibly TRBD2 on 5 matching bases. This CDR3 comprises 13 residues. Germline V lookup: CDR1 SGHTS, CDR2 YDEGEE. The ends were cut back, 1 base at V and 4 bases at J, with 9 bases in the middle. The CDR3 region is CASSLRTGYEQYF. DNA for the CDR3: TGTGCCAGCAGCTTGAGGACTGGTTACGAGCAGTACTTC.

The rearrangement uses TRBV29-1 and TRBJ2-7; possible D gene TRBD2, 5 bases. The ends were cut back, 6 bases at V and 7 bases at J, with 13 bases in the middle. Looked up from germline, CDR1 is SQVTM and CDR2 is ANQGSEA. This CDR3 is 11 amino acids long. CDR3 DNA: TGCAGCGTCCGAGGGAGTGGTGAGCAGTACTTC. Translation gives CSVRGSGEQYF.